This TCR beta chain was sequenced for a study of vaccination and CD4 T cells after COVID-19. Study overall: Investigators drew the post-COVID samples a median around 100 days after diagnosis, with a range of 35 to 161.

Germline trimming cut 3 bases from V and 6 bases from J; bases unmatched to any gene: 4. Looked up from germline, CDR1 is LNHDA and CDR2 is SQIVND (reference sequence). This CDR3 has 13 residues. As concerns this clonotype: Its specificity is unknown.

The Oncomine TCR Beta short-read assay was applied to DNA of cultured CD4+ T cells. TCRdb processed the PCR reads anew with MiXCR; each CDR3 protein has one entry. The sample has nearly 20,000 distinct CDR3 sequences, about three quarters seen once. The treatment: approximately 9-day PBMC culture with coronavirus spike peptide pools or control peptides (ViraFEST assay). ViraFEST grew antigen-specific T cells using peptide pools, then sequenced TCRs. Points from the study as a whole: Among reactive clones from convalescent patients, a median 86.3% appeared only post-vaccination. The cohort comprised relatively few convalescent patients, and no early post-infection timepoints were analyzed.

This chain joins TRBV19 and TRBJ1-2; 7 bases fit TRBD1. The source was CD4+ T cells from blood, cultured in vitro, collected after SARS-CoV-2 vaccination. The receptor's source is a human donor who received a COVID-19 vaccine. CDR3 sequence: CASSMPTGDGYTF. DNA for the CDR3: TGTGCCAGTAGTATGCCTACAGGGGATGGCTACACCTTC.